This record looks at one T cell receptor beta chain sequence and its context. Its antigen is not identified. A CD45RA-negative memory subset and a CD45RA+ naive subset were separated from the CD4+ cells. These data belong to a study of shared clonotypes between healthy human individuals. Study-wide results and caveats: The study found about 5% of naive CD4 clonotypes shared across a handful of donors.

Here immunoSEQ multiplex PCR was the method, and the copy in TCRdb shows in-frame clones only, minus some. The repertoire holds fewer than 400,000 clones, with around 72% as singletons. The sequence derives from a man between 25 and 39 years old in good health. Material for sequencing was memory CD4+ T cells sorted from blood. The subset here: CD45RA-negative fraction.

CDR3 residues: CSVEGRFGDKNIQYF. CDR3 in DNA: TGCAGCGTTGAAGGGAGGTTTGGGGACAAAAACATTCAGTACTTC. The gene calls are TRBV29-1 and TRBJ2-4, with D possibly being TRBD2 (5 bases). The germline V gene encodes CDR1 SQVTM and CDR2 ANQGSEA. The V gene lost 1 base and the J gene lost 3 bases, with 13 bases spanning the gap. The CDR3 has 15 residues.